This T cell receptor (beta chain) was recovered during a study of blood T cell repertoires in COVID-19. About the study: Italy, Spain and the United States were the sources of the convalescent and acute COVID-19 samples.

Methods used by the authors: For nucleated cells, counts were estimated from reference gene primer amplification. Only in-frame clones appear in the TCRdb table, and some are missing; sequencing was by immunoSEQ multiplex PCR. V and J calls plus clone size are reproduced from that table; the DNA served to infer D and trimming. The sample records 150,000 to 200,000 clones, about 88% being singletons. This receptor was taken from a man in his 60s with active or convalescent COVID-19. Sequencing was done on a sample of peripheral blood.

CDR3 sequence (DNA): TGTGCCAGCAGCTACACAGGGGGCACTGAAGCTTTCTTT. It is translated as CASSYTGGTEAFF. V is TRBV7-8 and J is TRBJ1-1, with 8 bases matching TRBD1. V lost 4 bases to trimming and J lost 4 bases; unmatched junction nucleotides: 2. Germline CDR1 and CDR2: SGHVS and FQNEAQ. This CDR3 has 13 amino acids. The full variable domain, in which reference TRBV7-8 and TRBJ1-1 provide the parts outside the CDR3, is GAGVSQSPRYKVAKRGQDVALRCDPISGHVSLFWYQQALGQGPEFLTYFQNEAQLDKSGLPSDRFFAERPEGSVSTLKIQRTQQEDSAVYLCASSYTGGTEAFFGQGTRLTVV.